The entry that follows covers one T cell receptor (beta chain) sequence. Its antigen remains unknown. This specimen comes from a study of Graves' ophthalmopathy and Graves' hyperthyroidism. Study-wide context: Blood was drawn at initial diagnosis, before any treatment.

CDR3 length: 16 amino acids. Germline loops: CDR1 KGHSH, CDR2 LQKENI. Trimming left V 1 base short and J 0 bases short, with 12 bases between. From RNA, the CDR3 regions of TCR beta chains were amplified and sequenced. A first-round RT-PCR used HTBI primers, followed by a second-round multiplex PCR. TCRdb processed the multiplex PCR reads anew with MiXCR; each CDR3 protein has one entry. The table lists hundreds of thousands of distinct CDR3 sequences, 20% to 25% of them singletons. Hyperthyroidism patients were newly diagnosed, ill under 2 months, and aged 18 to 65 years. None of the included patients had other autoimmune diseases, uncontrolled infections, pregnancy or lactation, as these led to exclusion. Overall study findings and caveats: From stable hyperthyroidism, ophthalmopathy was separated by a 13-signature model with roughly 89% sensitivity and over 70% specificity.

This chain connects TRBV18 to TRBJ1-1; the D is unclear. This receptor was obtained from a woman aged 18-29 years with stable Graves' hyperthyroidism. Some clones in this sample may be carry-over from other donors' samples. What was sequenced was peripheral blood. Written as DNA, the CDR3 is TGTGCCAGCTCACCACGTGGCAGCCCGATGAACACTGAAGCTTTCTTT. Protein: CASSPRGSPMNTEAFF. Combining the CDR3 with reference TRBV18 and TRBJ1-1 gives the whole variable domain NAGVMQNPRHLVRRRGQEARLRCSPMKGHSHVYWYRQLPEEGLKFMVYLQKENIIDESGMPKERFSAEFPKEGPSILRIQQVVRGDSAAYFCASSPRGSPMNTEAFFGQGTRLTVV.